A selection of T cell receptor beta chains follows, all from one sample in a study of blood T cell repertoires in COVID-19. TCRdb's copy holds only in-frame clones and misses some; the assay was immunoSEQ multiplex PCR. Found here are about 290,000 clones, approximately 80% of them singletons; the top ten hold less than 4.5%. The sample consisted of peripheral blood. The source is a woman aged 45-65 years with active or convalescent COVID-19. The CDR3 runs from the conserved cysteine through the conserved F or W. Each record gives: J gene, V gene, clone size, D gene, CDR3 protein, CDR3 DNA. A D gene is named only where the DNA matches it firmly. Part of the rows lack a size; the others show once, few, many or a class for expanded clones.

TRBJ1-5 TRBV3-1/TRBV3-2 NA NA CASSQAGGEQPQHF TGTGCCAGCAGCCAAGCCGGGGGTGAGCAGCCCCAGCATTTT
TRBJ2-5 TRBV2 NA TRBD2 CASSEASGSFVVETQYF TGTGCCAGCAGTGAGGCTAGCGGGAGCTTCGTGGTGGAGACCCAGTACTTC
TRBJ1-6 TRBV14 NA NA CASSQGIRRGLISPLHF TGTGCCAGCAGCCAAGGGATTAGGCGGGGGCTGATCTCACCCCTCCACTTT
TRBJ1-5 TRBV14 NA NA CASSQGGTTNQPQHF TGTGCCAGCAGCCAAGGTGGGACAACCAATCAGCCCCAGCATTTT
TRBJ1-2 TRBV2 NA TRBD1 CASSEAGRGYGYTF TGTGCCAGCAGTGAAGCGGGCAGGGGGTATGGCTACACCTTC
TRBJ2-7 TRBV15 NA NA CATSREADSYEQYF TGTGCCACCAGCAGAGAAGCGGACAGCTACGAGCAGTACTTC
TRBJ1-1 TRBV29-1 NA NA CSVEADHLSPEAFF TGCAGCGTTGAAGCAGATCACCTCTCCCCTGAAGCTTTCTTT
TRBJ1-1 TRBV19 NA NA CASTPWGGRTEAFF TGTGCCAGTACCCCCTGGGGGGGGCGGACTGAAGCTTTCTTT
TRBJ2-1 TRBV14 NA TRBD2 CASSHGGSYNEQFF TGTGCCAGCAGCCACGGGGGGTCCTACAATGAGCAGTTCTTC
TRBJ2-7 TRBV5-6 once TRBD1 CASSRDRDSEQYF TGTGCCAGCAGCAGGGACAGGGATTCCGAGCAGTACTTC
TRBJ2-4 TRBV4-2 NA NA CASSPQGRAKNIQYF TGTGCCAGCAGCCCACAGGGTCGAGCCAAAAACATTCAGTACTTC
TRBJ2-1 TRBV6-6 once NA CASSYAKLAVTGEQFF TGTGCCAGCAGTTACGCGAAACTAGCAGTCACTGGTGAGCAGTTCTTC
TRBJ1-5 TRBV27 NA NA CASSFLGVGNQPQHF TGTGCCAGCAGTTTTCTCGGGGTCGGCAATCAGCCCCAGCATTTT
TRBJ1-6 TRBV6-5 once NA CASSIQGEDSPLHF TGTGCCAGCAGTATACAGGGAGAGGATTCACCCCTCCACTTT
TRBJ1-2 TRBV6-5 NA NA CASRAVPEGYTF TGTGCCAGCAGGGCAGTCCCCGAAGGCTACACCTTC
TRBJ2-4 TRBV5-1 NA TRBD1 CASTKTGTGGRNIQYF TGCGCCAGCACCAAAACCGGGACAGGGGGCAGAAACATTCAGTACTTC
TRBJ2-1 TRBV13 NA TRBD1 CASSPPGGSYNEQFF TGTGCCAGCAGCCCTCCAGGGGGCTCCTACAATGAGCAGTTCTTC
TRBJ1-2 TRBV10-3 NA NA CAISAGTNYGYTF TGTGCCATCAGCGCCGGGACTAACTATGGCTACACCTTC
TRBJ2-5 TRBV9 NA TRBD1 CASSMRTGFGVEETQYF TGTGCCAGCAGCATGAGGACAGGGTTCGGGGTAGAAGAGACCCAGTACTTC
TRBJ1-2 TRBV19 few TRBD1 CASSNRHPGQGGGYTF TGTGCCAGTAGTAACCGGCACCCGGGACAGGGCGGTGGCTACACCTTC
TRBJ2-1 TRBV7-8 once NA CASSYRTLNEQFF TGTGCCAGCAGTTATAGGACATTAAATGAGCAGTTCTTC
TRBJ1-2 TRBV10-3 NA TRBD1 CAISETTGQGRLGGYTF TGTGCCATCAGTGAGACAACCGGACAGGGAAGGTTGGGTGGCTACACCTTC
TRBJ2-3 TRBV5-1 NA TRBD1 CASSSRTGSTDTQYF TGCGCCAGCAGCTCCCGGACAGGTAGCACAGATACGCAGTATTTT
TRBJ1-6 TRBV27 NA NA CASSLGGWGNSPLHF TGTGCCAGCAGTTTGGGCGGGTGGGGTAATTCACCCCTCCACTTT
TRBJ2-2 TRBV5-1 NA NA CASSLQAGELFF TGCGCCAGCAGCTTACAGGCCGGGGAGCTGTTTTTT
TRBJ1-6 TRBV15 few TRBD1 CATSGQGSSPLHF TGTGCCACCAGCGGACAGGGTAGTTCACCCCTCCACTTT
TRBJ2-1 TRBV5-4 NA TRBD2 CASSFSPHSGRRANEQFF TGTGCCAGCAGCTTTTCCCCGCATAGCGGGAGAAGGGCCAATGAGCAGTTCTTC
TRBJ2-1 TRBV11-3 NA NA CASSLSFTGGRSEQFF TGTGCCAGCAGCTTAAGCTTCACAGGAGGGAGAAGTGAGCAGTTCTTC
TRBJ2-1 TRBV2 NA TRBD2 CASSALAGNTYNEQFF TGTGCCAGCAGTGCACTAGCGGGAAACACCTACAATGAGCAGTTCTTC
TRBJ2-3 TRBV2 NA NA CASSAETSTDTQYF TGTGCCAGCAGTGCAGAGACTAGCACAGATACGCAGTATTTT
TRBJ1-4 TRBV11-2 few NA CASSPRIAGEKLFF TGTGCCAGCAGCCCCCGCATTGCAGGGGAAAAACTGTTTTTT
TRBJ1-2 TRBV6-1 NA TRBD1 CASSEWGQPNYGYTF TGTGCCAGCAGTGAATGGGGACAGCCTAACTATGGCTACACCTTC
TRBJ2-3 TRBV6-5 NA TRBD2 CASSYYPSGSTDTQYF TGTGCCAGCAGTTACTACCCTAGCGGCAGCACAGATACGCAGTATTTT
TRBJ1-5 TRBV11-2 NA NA CASSPGGAQPQHF TGTGCCAGCAGCCCCGGGGGAGCTCAGCCCCAGCATTTT
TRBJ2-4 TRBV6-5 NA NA CASIQGMVKNIQYF TGTGCCAGCATTCAGGGGATGGTCAAAAACATTCAGTACTTC
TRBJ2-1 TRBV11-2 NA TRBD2 CASSLRLADYNEQFF TGTGCCAGCAGCTTACGACTAGCGGACTACAATGAGCAGTTCTTC
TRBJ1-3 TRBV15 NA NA CATSDGQLSGNTIYF TGTGCCACCAGCGACGGACAGCTCTCTGGAAACACCATATATTTT
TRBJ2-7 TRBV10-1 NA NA CASTGALYEQYF TGCGCCAGTACGGGAGCGCTTTACGAGCAGTACTTC
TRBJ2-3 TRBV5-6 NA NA CASSLEGRGRTDTQYF TGTGCCAGCAGCTTGGAGGGGCGGGGCCGCACAGATACGCAGTATTTT
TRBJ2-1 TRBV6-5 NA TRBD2 CASRWGGLAVNEQFF TGTGCCAGCAGATGGGGGGGACTAGCGGTAAATGAGCAGTTCTTC
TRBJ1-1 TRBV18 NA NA CASSPQGAGTEAFF TGTGCCAGCTCACCACAGGGTGCGGGCACTGAAGCTTTCTTT
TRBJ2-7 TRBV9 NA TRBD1 CASSRTGSSYEQYF TGTGCCAGCAGCCGGACAGGGAGCTCCTACGAGCAGTACTTC
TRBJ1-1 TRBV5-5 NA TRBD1 CASSLDRFRGPMNTEAFF TGTGCCAGCAGCTTGGATAGGTTCAGGGGGCCTATGAACACTGAAGCTTTCTTT
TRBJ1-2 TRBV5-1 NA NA CASSLARTNYGYTF TGCGCCAGCAGCTTGGCGAGAACTAACTATGGCTACACCTTC
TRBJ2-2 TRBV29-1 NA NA CSAYRDRNTGELFF TGCAGCGCTTATCGAGACAGGAACACCGGGGAGCTGTTTTTT
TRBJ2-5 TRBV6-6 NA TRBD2 CASTALAGAKETQYF TGTGCCAGCACCGCCCTAGCGGGGGCTAAAGAGACCCAGTACTTC
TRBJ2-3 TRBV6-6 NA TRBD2 CASSGGADTQYF TGTGCCAGTAGCGGGGGCGCAGATACGCAGTATTTT
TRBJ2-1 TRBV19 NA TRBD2 CASSRTSGKENEQFF TGTGCCAGTAGTCGGACTAGCGGGAAGGAGAATGAGCAGTTCTTC
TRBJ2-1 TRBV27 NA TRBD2 CASSPLAAPRNEQFF TGTGCCAGCAGTCCACTAGCGGCCCCCCGAAATGAGCAGTTCTTC
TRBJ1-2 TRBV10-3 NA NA CAISGDSGDVYGYTF TGTGCCATCAGTGGAGATTCAGGGGACGTCTATGGCTACACCTTC
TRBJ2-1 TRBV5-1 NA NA CASSLRSHGRGGEQFF TGCGCCAGCAGCTTGAGATCCCATGGCCGGGGTGGGGAGCAGTTCTTC
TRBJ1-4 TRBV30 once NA CAWTGGPLGRKKLFF TGTGCCTGGACGGGGGGCCCCTTGGGAAGGAAAAAACTGTTTTTT
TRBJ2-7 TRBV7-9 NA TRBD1 CASSLTGGRDEQYF TGTGCCAGCAGCTTGACAGGGGGACGAGACGAGCAGTACTTC
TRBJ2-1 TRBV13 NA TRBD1 CASSTSTGASYNEQFF TGTGCCAGCAGCACATCCACAGGGGCCTCCTACAATGAGCAGTTCTTC
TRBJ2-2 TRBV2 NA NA CASSGLENTGELFF TGTGCCAGCAGTGGCCTAGAGAACACCGGGGAGCTGTTTTTT
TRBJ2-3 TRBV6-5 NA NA CASSGGVSTDTQYF TGTGCCAGCAGCGGCGGGGTTAGCACAGATACGCAGTATTTT
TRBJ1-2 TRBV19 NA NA CASHRDSEAYGYTF TGTGCCAGTCACCGGGACTCGGAGGCCTATGGCTACACCTTC
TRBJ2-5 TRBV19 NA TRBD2 CASSPSPAGGQGTQYF TGTGCCAGTAGTCCCTCCCCAGCGGGAGGGCAAGGGACCCAGTACTTC
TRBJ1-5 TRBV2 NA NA CASSWSSSNQPQHF TGTGCCAGCAGTTGGAGCTCTAGCAATCAGCCCCAGCATTTT